These 12 T cell receptor beta chains came from one sample sequenced in a study of CD8 T cells in Susac syndrome. Reverse transcription of about 0.5 to 1 ug RNA used random hexamers. TCRdb independently ran MiXCR on the immunoSEQ multiplex PCR reads; one entry per CDR3 protein. The data hold 150,000 to 200,000 distinct CDR3 sequences, with under 95% observed a single time. The specimen sequenced was CD4+ T cells from PBMCs. All receptors come from a human donor with multiple sclerosis.

The chain is built from TRBV7-2 and TRBJ2-5, with D unresolved. The CDR3 consists of 13 residues. Looked up from germline, CDR1 is SGHTA and CDR2 is FQGNSA. V lost 2 bases to trimming and J lost 1 base, with 5 bases between them. CDR3: CASSLTIQETQYF. CDR3 nucleotide sequence: TGTGCCAGCAGCTTAACCATCCAAGAGACCCAGTACTTC.

J is TRBJ1-2 and V is TRBV6-2 or TRBV6-3; D might be TRBD1 (5 bases). Germline-derived CDR1 and CDR2 are MNHEY and SVGEGT. Trimming shortened V by 7 bases and J by 7 bases, and 16 bases separated the two germline ends. The CDR3 covers 13 residues. Here the CDR3 reads CASTRDAGGGYTF. CDR3 in DNA: TGTGCCAGCACCAGGGACGCCGGGGGTGGCTACACCTTC.

CDR3 DNA sequence: TGTGCCAGCAGCCAAGTTGTGAATGAAAAACTGTTTTTT. Translated: CASSQVVNEKLFF. The chain employs TRBV3-1 and TRBJ1-4; the D is unclear. From germline, CDR1 is LGHDT and CDR2 YNNKEL (reference sequence). The CDR3 is made up of 13 amino acids. The germline V and J ends were trimmed by 1 base and 5 bases, with 5 bases remaining between them.

This chain connects TRBV9 to TRBJ2-7; 14 positions agree with TRBD2. Germline CDR1 reads SGDLS; CDR2 reads YYNGEE. The V gene end was trimmed by 3 bases and the J gene end by 5 bases; junction bases not matched to a gene: 1. The CDR3 has 14 residues. The CDR3 here is CASSATSGGDEQYF. The CDR3 DNA sequence: TGTGCCAGCAGCGCGACTAGCGGGGGGGACGAGCAGTACTTC.

This chain uses TRBV15 with TRBJ1-5; D not resolved. Germline loops: CDR1 LNHNV, CDR2 YYDKDF (reference sequence). The V end lost 0 bases, the J end lost 7 bases, and 10 bases lay between the germline ends. The CDR3 extends over 14 amino acids. The CDR3 nucleotides are TGTGCCACCAGCAGAGATCCGGGCGGGCAGCCCCAGCATTTT. Protein: CATSRDPGGQPQHF.

The V and J genes are TRBV5-4 and TRBJ2-7; 9 bases are shared with TRBD1. This CDR3 has 15 amino acids. Germline values: CDR1 SGHNT, CDR2 YYREEE (reference sequence). With 3 bases clipped from V and 1 base from J, the junction kept 5 bases outside the gene matches. The CDR3 DNA reads as TGTGCCAGCAGCTGGGGACAGGGAGGATCCTACGAGCAGTACTTC. Translation: CASSWGQGGSYEQYF. Drawing the rest from reference TRBV5-4 and TRBJ2-7, the complete variable domain is ETGVTQSPTHLIKTRGQQVTLRCSSQSGHNTVSWYQQALGQGPQFIFQYYREEENGRGNFPPRFSGLQFPNYSSELNVNALELDDSALYLCASSWGQGGSYEQYFGPGTRLTVT.

This chain uses TRBV2 with TRBJ2-3; TRBD1 aligns across 10 bases. Germline-derived CDR1 and CDR2 are SNHLY and FYNNEI. V lost 10 bases to trimming and J lost 4 bases; unmatched junction nucleotides: 8. The CDR3 consists of 14 residues. The CDR3 is CATAGTGVPDTQYF. For the CDR3, the DNA is TGTGCCACCGCCGGGACAGGGGTGCCAGATACGCAGTATTTT.

The rearrangement links TRBV18 to TRBJ2-4; possibly TRBD2 for D (5 bases). The V end was cut by 3 bases, the J end by 1 base, with 10 bases between. The V gene's germline CDR1 is KGHSH and CDR2 LQKENI. The CDR3 sequence is 15 residues long. For the CDR3, the DNA is TGTGCCAGCTCACCGCCCACGGGGGCCAAAAACATTCAGTACTTC. It yields the protein CASSPPTGAKNIQYF. The full variable domain, with the rest looked up from reference TRBV18 and TRBJ2-4, is NAGVMQNPRHLVRRRGQEARLRCSPMKGHSHVYWYRQLPEEGLKFMVYLQKENIIDESGMPKERFSAEFPKEGPSILRIQQVVRGDSAAYFCASSPPTGAKNIQYFGAGTRLSVL.

The chain uses TRBV4-2 and TRBJ1-5, with no clear D. V dropped 0 bases and J dropped 3 bases, with 12 bases sitting between them. The CDR3 length is 16 residues. The germline V gene has CDR1 LGHNA and CDR2 YNFKEQ. This chain's CDR3 is CASSQDAGEDNQPQHF. The CDR3 DNA reads as TGTGCCAGCAGCCAAGATGCCGGGGAAGACAATCAGCCCCAGCATTTT.

The V and J genes are TRBV11-1 and TRBJ2-5, with 10 bases fitting TRBD1. J lost 4 bases, V lost 3 bases, and 8 bases had no gene match. This CDR3 spans 16 amino acids. Germline V gene data show CDR1 as SGHAT and CDR2 as FQDESV (reference sequence). The CDR3, as DNA: TGTGCCAGCAGCTTGGGACCGGGACAGGGGAGAGAGACCCAGTACTTC. Translated, it gives CASSLGPGQGRETQYF.

The V call is TRBV19, the J call TRBJ2-7, with 7 bases that match TRBD1. The V gene end was trimmed by 5 bases and the J gene end by 4 bases; junction bases not matched to a gene: 8. This CDR3 comprises 14 residues. Germline V lookup: CDR1 LNHDA, CDR2 SQIVND (reference sequence). As DNA, the CDR3 is TGTGCCAGTAGTCAACAGGGGCGGCGGTACGAGCAGTACTTC. Translating gives CASSQQGRRYEQYF.

CDR3: CSAPSLSSGSKTQYF. Here the CDR3 DNA reads TGCAGTGCTCCCTCGTTATCTAGCGGGTCAAAGACCCAGTACTTC. The chain recombines TRBV20-1 with TRBJ2-5; 8 bases match TRBD2. V was pared by 5 bases and J by 6 bases, with 14 bases of the junction left unmatched. Germline CDR1 DFQATT, CDR2 SNEGSKA (reference sequence). The CDR3 length is 15 residues.